Listed here are 22 T cell receptor beta chains from one sample, sequenced in a study of cytomegalovirus exposure and HLA in healthy donors. With 60 Vbeta and 13 Jbeta primers, the PCR was carried out. Produced via immunoSEQ multiplex PCR; TCRdb's table is partial and in-frame only. The table shows about 190,000 clones, with around 80% occurring only once. The source material was PBMCs. These TCRs come from a man aged 35 to 55 in good health and CMV-seropositive.

The chain is built from TRBV5-8 and TRBJ2-1, with D tentatively TRBD1 (6 bases). V was clipped by 4 bases and J by 7 bases, with 18 bases between them. Germline loops: CDR1 SGHTS, CDR2 YDEGEE. CDR3 length equals 15 residues. Here the CDR3 DNA reads TGTGCCAGCAGCGAGTTTGGACAGCCGGGGAATGAGCAGTTCTTC. This sequence encodes CASSEFGQPGNEQFF. Drawing the rest from reference TRBV5-8 and TRBJ2-1, the complete variable domain is EAGVTQSPTHLIKTRGQQATLRCSPISGHTSVYWYQQALGLGLQFLLWYDEGEERNRGNFPPRFSGRQFPNYSSELNVNALELEDSALYLCASSEFGQPGNEQFFGPGTRLTVL.

This chain connects TRBV7-2 to TRBJ2-6; 7 bases map to TRBD1. The V gene end was trimmed by 5 bases and the J gene end by 3 bases; junction bases not matched to a gene: 16. Germline assignment: CDR1 SGHTA and CDR2 FQGNSA. CDR3 length: 19 residues. CDR3 loop: CASSHPSQQGKLGANVLTF. The CDR3 DNA reads as TGTGCCAGCAGCCACCCGTCCCAACAGGGGAAACTTGGGGCCAACGTCCTGACTTTC.

In its sample, this clone was seen a few times. The V and J genes are TRBV6-6 and TRBJ1-5; D remains unclear. This CDR3 has 13 amino acids. Trimming cost V 7 bases and J 4 bases, with 11 bases left between them. Per germline, CDR1 MNHNY and CDR2 SVGAGI (reference sequence). CDR3 in DNA: TGTGCCAGCACCCAAGTGGAGAATCAGCCCCAGCATTTT. Translation gives CASTQVENQPQHF.

The chain is built from TRBV9 and TRBJ1-1; no clear D gene. The CDR3 runs to 13 residues. Germline loops: CDR1 SGDLS, CDR2 YYNGEE. Deletions cut 0 bases from V and 5 bases from J, with 8 bases between. The CDR3 coding sequence is TGTGCCAGCAGCGTAGCTGCGGGGACTGAAGCTTTCTTT. Its protein is CASSVAAGTEAFF.

The chain uses TRBV10-2 and TRBJ2-7, with D possibly TRBD1 on 5 matching bases. The CDR3 runs to 16 residues. V was pared by 8 bases and J by 3 bases, with 23 bases between. The germline CDR1 and CDR2 sequences are WSHSY and SAAADI. The CDR3 reads CASSSDPNVGHYEQYF. CDR3 nucleotides: TGCGCCAGCTCTTCGGACCCGAACGTGGGGCACTACGAGCAGTACTTC.

The rearrangement links TRBV5-1 to TRBJ1-1, with 7 positions matching TRBD1. J gave up 3 bases and V 0 bases, and 2 bases lay outside the gene matches. Per the germline V gene, CDR1 is SGHRS and CDR2 is YFSETQ. This CDR3 is 14 amino acids long. The CDR3 is CASSLAGGYTEAFF. The CDR3 region has the DNA TGCGCCAGCAGCTTGGCAGGGGGATACACTGAAGCTTTCTTT.

The rearrangement uses TRBV6-1 and TRBJ1-3; D unclear. The germline V gene has CDR1 MNHNS and CDR2 SASEGT. Trimming cost V 4 bases and J 4 bases, with 2 bases left between them. CDR3 size: 11 residues. CDR3 sequence: CASSAGNTIYF. The CDR3 coding sequence is TGTGCCAGCAGTGCAGGAAACACCATATATTTT.

The V gene is TRBV7-2, the J gene TRBJ2-3; D gene uncertain. The V gene lost 3 bases and the J gene lost 2 bases, with 9 bases spanning the gap. Germline V CDR1 and CDR2: SGHTA, FQGNSA. The CDR3 contains 14 residues. This CDR3 reads CASSLRPITDTQYF. CDR3 DNA sequence: TGTGCCAGCAGCTTGAGGCCAATCACAGATACGCAGTATTTT.

In its sample, this clone was seen a few times. The chain carries TRBV11-2 and TRBJ2-7; a weak D match, TRBD2 (5 bases). The CDR3 has 18 amino acids. Trimming left V 0 bases short and J 0 bases short, with 18 bases between. Germline CDR1 is SGHAT and CDR2 is FQNNGV. CDR3 loop: CASSLDSGTLSRSYEQYF. CDR3 nucleotide sequence: TGTGCCAGCAGCTTAGACAGCGGAACGCTCAGCCGCTCCTACGAGCAGTACTTC.

V is TRBV6-4 and J is TRBJ1-2; the D gene is possibly TRBD1 (5 bases). V gave up 4 bases and J gave up 3 bases, with 9 bases separating them. CDR1 and CDR2 (germline): MRHNA, SNTAGT. The length of the CDR3 is 13 residues. The chain's CDR3 is CASSGGGDYGYTF. Written as DNA, the CDR3 is TGTGCCAGCAGTGGCGGGGGTGACTATGGCTACACCTTC.

The chain couples TRBV11-2 to TRBJ1-1; 7 bases agree with TRBD1. Germline V gives CDR1 SGHAT, CDR2 FQNNGV. CDR3 length: 19 residues. J lost 0 bases, V lost 5 bases, and 18 bases had no gene match. CDR3 coding DNA: TGTGCCAGCAGCCCCTTAACGACAGGGAACCCTCCCGTGAACACTGAAGCTTTCTTT. This encodes CASSPLTTGNPPVNTEAFF.

Comment on this clone: The junction differs from germline at one of its ends, possibly a read error. This same CDR3 is encoded by further DNA sequences in the sample. The chain recombines TRBV7-8 with TRBJ1-2; 8 bases agree with TRBD1. The CDR3 has 15 amino acids. CDR1 and CDR2 from the germline V gene are SGHVS and FQNEAQ. CDR3 loop: CASSLGTGQGYGYTF. In nucleotides, the CDR3 is TGTGCCAGCAGCTTAGGGACAGGGCAGGGCTATGGCTACACATTC.

This rearrangement joins TRBV28 to TRBJ1-5; TRBD1 matches at 8 bases. CDR1 is MDHEN, CDR2 SYDVKM, per germline. J lost 4 bases, V lost 4 bases, and 6 bases had no gene match. This CDR3 has 15 residues. CDR3: CASSSPTGGNQPQHF. The DNA of the CDR3 is TGTGCCAGCAGTTCCCCTACAGGGGGTAATCAGCCCCAGCATTTT.

The chain employs TRBV20-1 and TRBJ1-1; D is possibly TRBD1 (6 bases). V lost 5 bases and J 5 bases, leaving 9 bases between the germline ends. The CDR3 is 11 residues long. CDR1 DFQATT and CDR2 SNEGSKA come from the germline V gene (reference sequence). The CDR3 DNA is TGCAGTGCTTCAGGGGAAACTGAAGCTTTCTTT. It codes for CSASGETEAFF.

The chain joins TRBV7-2 to TRBJ1-4; 7 positions match TRBD1. The V gene's germline CDR1 is SGHTA and CDR2 FQGNSA. The CDR3 extends over 18 amino acids. V was clipped by 5 bases and J by 3 bases; unmatched bases: 15. The CDR3 bases are TGTGCCAGCAGCCCTACCCGACAGGGAAGGAACCCTAATGAAAAACTGTTTTTT. It translates to CASSPTRQGRNPNEKLFF.

The chain combines TRBV6-6 with TRBJ2-3; TRBD2 matches at 9 bases. The germline gives CDR1 MNHNY, CDR2 SVGAGI (reference sequence). After removal of 6 bases from V and 5 bases from J, the junction contained 9 bases not matched to a gene. The CDR3 is made up of 15 amino acids. CDR3 region: CASSELSGGRDTQYF. CDR3 in DNA: TGTGCCAGCAGCGAGCTTAGCGGGGGCAGAGATACGCAGTATTTT.

The genes are TRBV6-5 and TRBJ2-7; no clear D gene. The CDR3 has 12 residues. Trimming left V 6 bases short and J 3 bases short, with 9 bases between. The germline V gene encodes CDR1 MNHEY and CDR2 SVGAGI. CDR3 protein: CASSFDNYEQYF. The CDR3 nucleotides are TGTGCCAGCAGCTTCGACAACTACGAGCAGTACTTC.

Remarks on this clone: At one end the junction does not follow the germline gene, possibly because of a read error. The gene calls are TRBV7-9 and TRBJ2-7; 8 nucleotides align to TRBD2. CDR1 SEHNR and CDR2 FQNEAQ come from the germline V gene (reference sequence). The CDR3 sequence is 13 residues long. CDR3 sequence (DNA): TGTTCCAGCAGCTACGGGGGGGACTACGAGCAGTACTTC. It translates to CSSSYGGDYEQYF.

CDR3 residues: CASSQPGQGKETQYF. CDR3 coding DNA: TGCGCCAGCAGCCAACCAGGACAGGGGAAAGAGACCCAGTACTTC. The chain carries TRBV4-1 and TRBJ2-5; TRBD1 agrees at 9 bases. There are 15 residues in the CDR3. Germline V gives CDR1 MGHRA, CDR2 YSYEKL. After removal of 2 bases from V and 3 bases from J, the junction contained 4 bases not matched to a gene.

The CDR3 reads CASSQEQGAHSPLHF. CDR3 DNA sequence: TGCGCCAGCAGCCAGGAACAGGGGGCGCATTCACCCCTCCACTTT. The chain links TRBV4-1 to TRBJ1-6; TRBD1 agrees at 9 bases. The CDR3 consists of 15 residues. Germline-derived CDR1 and CDR2 are MGHRA and YSYEKL. The junction had 5 bases not matched to a gene; V was cut back by 3 bases and J by 8 bases.

The gene calls are TRBV7-6 and TRBJ2-2; D remains unclear. Between the trimmed V and J ends, which lost 5 bases and 6 bases, there was a span of 10 bases. This CDR3 is built from 13 residues. The germline gives CDR1 SGHVS, CDR2 FNYEAQ. The CDR3 nucleotides read TGTGCCAGCAGCCCCTACTCTTCCGGGGAGCTGTTTTTT. It codes for CASSPYSSGELFF.

The rearrangement uses TRBV28 and TRBJ2-7; 8 bases map to TRBD1. CDR1 MDHEN and CDR2 SYDVKM come from the germline V gene. The CDR3 spans 14 residues. J was trimmed by 4 bases and V by 3 bases; bases with no gene match: 5. This chain's CDR3 is CASSLQGAPYEQYF. The CDR3 DNA follows: TGTGCCAGCAGTTTGCAGGGGGCGCCGTACGAGCAGTACTTC.